The 13 T cell receptor beta chains given below trace back to one sample, sequenced in a study of CD8+CD57+ T cells in acquired aplastic anemia. The use of genomic DNA as template underpinned the TCR beta VDJ and CDR3 profiling. TCRdb re-derived calls from the reads in MiXCR, one entry per CDR3 protein. Among 150,000 to 200,000 distinct CDR3 sequences, roughly 50% were seen once, and the ten largest hold around 2%. CD8+CD57+ cell expansion, shown by flow cytometry, had occurred in the patients selected for sequencing. The sequenced material came from sorted CD4+, CD8+, or CD8+CD57+ T cells (not recorded which) from PBMCs. The receptors derive from a human donor with aplastic anemia.

V gene TRBV10-3 combines with J gene TRBJ2-4, with 7 nucleotides matching TRBD1. This CDR3 comprises 18 residues. The V gene end was trimmed by 4 bases and the J gene end by 4 bases; junction bases not matched to a gene: 16. CDR1 and CDR2 from the germline V gene are ENHRY and SYGVKD. CDR3 nucleotides: TGTGCCATCAGTGGGGGACAGAGCAGGGCCTCGGGAAAAAACATTCAGTACTTC. Its protein product is CAISGGQSRASGKNIQYF.

V usage is TRBV7-2 and J usage is TRBJ2-5, with D possibly matching TRBD2 (6 bases). Germline-derived CDR1 and CDR2 are SGHTA and FQGNSA. V was trimmed by 0 bases and J by 1 base, leaving 12 bases between them. This CDR3 comprises 16 residues. CDR3 coding DNA: TGTGCCAGCAGCTTAGCGTCGCGGGGCGGCCAAGAGACCCAGTACTTC. Translated: CASSLASRGGQETQYF.

In this sample, this clonotype turned up many times. This chain connects TRBV3-1 to TRBJ2-2; unclear D gene. The CDR3 is 12 amino acids. The V and J ends lost 1 base and 7 bases respectively, with 4 bases between them. Germline V gene data show CDR1 as LGHDT and CDR2 as YNNKEL (reference sequence). In nucleotides, the CDR3 is TGTGCCAGCAGCCAAGCGGGCGGGGAGCTGTTTTTT. Its protein product is CASSQAGGELFF.

This clonotype was found many times. The rearrangement uses TRBV6-6 and TRBJ1-2, with D possibly being TRBD1 (6 bases). V shed 0 bases and J shed 4 bases, with 18 bases lying between them. Germline lookup yields CDR1 MNHNY and CDR2 SVGAGI (reference sequence). The CDR3 contains 17 residues. The CDR3 sequence is CASSYSRSGARSYGYTF. CDR3 coding DNA: TGTGCCAGCAGTTACTCGAGGTCGGGGGCGAGGAGCTATGGCTACACCTTC.

This clonotype was counted many times. The chain combines TRBV15 with TRBJ1-1; D not certain. The germline CDR1 and CDR2 sequences are LNHNV and YYDKDF (reference sequence). V dropped 0 bases and J dropped 0 bases, with 11 bases sitting between them. CDR3 length equals 16 residues. CDR3 sequence: CATSRDRAPLNTEAFF. The CDR3 DNA sequence: TGTGCCACCAGCAGAGACCGGGCACCTTTGAACACTGAAGCTTTCTTT. The entire variable domain, with the rest obtained from reference TRBV15 and TRBJ1-1, is as follows: DAMVIQNPRYQVTQFGKPVTLSCSQTLNHNVMYWYQQKSSQAPKLLFHYYDKDFNNEADTPDNFQSRRPNTSFCFLDIRSPGLGDTAMYLCATSRDRAPLNTEAFFGQGTRLTVV.

The J gene is TRBJ1-1, the V gene TRBV7-3, with 7 bases matching TRBD1. The CDR3 extends over 13 amino acids. V shed 5 bases and J 7 bases; nucleotides not matched to a gene: 7. Germline CDR1 SGHTA, CDR2 FQGTGA. The CDR3 loop is CASSTTGRSEAFF. CDR3 bases: TGTGCCAGCAGCACGACAGGGCGAAGTGAAGCTTTCTTT.

V is TRBV24-1 and J is TRBJ2-2; D remains ambiguous. The CDR3 has 14 amino acids. Germline V gives CDR1 KGHDR, CDR2 SFDVKD. Deletions cut 5 bases from V and 1 base from J, with 7 bases between. CDR3 region: CATSVRRNTGELFF. CDR3 bases: TGTGCCACCAGTGTTCGTAGGAACACCGGGGAGCTGTTTTTT.

The rearrangement uses TRBV25-1 and TRBJ1-3; 7 bases line up with TRBD1. Germline CDR1 and CDR2: MGHDK and SYGVNS. V was clipped by 2 bases and J by 4 bases; unmatched bases: 11. The CDR3 has 17 residues. CDR3 sequence (DNA): TGTGCCAGCAGTGAACTGGGGAGCAGGGGGTCAGGAAACACCATATATTTT. Translated: CASSELGSRGSGNTIYF.

This clonotype was found many times. The rearrangement links TRBV19 to TRBJ1-3, with no clear D. The germline V and J ends were trimmed by 3 bases and 1 base, with 7 bases remaining between them. In germline, CDR1 is LNHDA, CDR2 SQIVND (reference sequence). This CDR3 region has 14 residues. CDR3 DNA sequence: TGTGCCAGTAGTATTTGGGGTTCTGGAAACACCATATATTTT. Translated: CASSIWGSGNTIYF. Full variable domain (missing parts from reference TRBV19 and TRBJ1-3): DGGITQSPKYLFRKEGQNVTLSCEQNLNHDAMYWYRQDPGQGLRLIYYSQIVNDFQKGDIAEGYSVSREKKESFPLTVTSAQKNPTAFYLCASSIWGSGNTIYFGEGSWLTVV.

Regarding this clonotype: This sequence may be a read error, since a much larger clone differs from it by one base. This chain connects TRBV20-1 to TRBJ2-3; a possible D gene is TRBD2 (5 bases). The CDR3 loop spans 15 amino acids. CDR1 and CDR2 (germline): DFQATT, SNEGSKA (reference sequence). Trimming removed 6 bases from V and 4 bases from J, with 20 bases in between. In nucleotides, the CDR3 is TGCAGTGCCGCCGCGGGTAGCGAGGGTCCAGATACGCAGTATTTT. It is translated as CSAAAGSEGPDTQYF.

This clonotype was found many times. The V gene is TRBV7-2, the J gene TRBJ1-2; D not certain. V lost 1 base to trimming and J lost 0 bases, with 6 bases between them. CDR3 length: 14 residues. Germline CDR1 reads SGHTA; CDR2 reads FQGNSA. The CDR3 here is CASSLDGANYGYTF. CDR3 sequence (DNA): TGTGCCAGCAGCTTAGACGGTGCTAACTATGGCTACACCTTC.

The chain recombines TRBV7-3 with TRBJ1-2; 10 nucleotides align to TRBD1. Germline CDR1 reads SGHTA; CDR2 reads FQGTGA. This CDR3 contains 17 residues. With V trimmed by 4 bases and J by 4 bases, 12 bases remained unmatched. The CDR3: CASSSYTGTGVAYGYTF. In DNA, the CDR3 is TGTGCCAGCAGCTCCTACACCGGGACAGGGGTCGCCTATGGCTACACCTTC.

Concerning this clonotype: At one end the junction does not follow the germline gene, possibly because of a read error. This chain connects TRBV2 to TRBJ2-1, with 12 bases matching TRBD2. The CDR3 spans 14 residues. From germline, CDR1 is SNHLY and CDR2 FYNNEI. CDR3 nucleotides: TGCGCCAGCAGCGCTAGCGGGAGGGTAAATGAGCAGTTCTTC. Amino acid sequence: CASSASGRVNEQFF.